The clone carrying this TCR beta chain came up a few times. What it recognizes is unknown. TCRdb used MiXCR to reprocess the 5' RACE reads, holding one entry per CDR3 protein. The sample yields 750,000 to 850,000 distinct CDR3 sequences, roughly 10% seen once. This CDR3 comprises 13 residues. The V end was cut by 5 bases, the J end by 8 bases, with 13 bases between. Per germline, CDR1 SGHTA and CDR2 FQGNSA. The sample comes from a study of CD8 T cells in ankylosing spondylitis. Points from the study as a whole: Ankylosing spondylitis blood appeared to carry a characteristic TCR beta motif of fewer than 10 highly homologous variants.

The gene calls are TRBV7-2 and TRBJ2-1; maybe TRBD2 (6 bases). The specimen sequenced was blood, either unsorted or a sorted T cell fraction (not recorded which). This receptor was obtained from a male donor with ankylosing spondylitis. CDR3 sequence: CASSARLVDEQFF. The DNA for the CDR3 is TGTGCCAGCAGCGCCCGACTAGTGGATGAGCAGTTCTTC.